Listed here is a single T cell receptor (beta chain). Antigen: not known. This entry belongs to a study of T-cell reconstitution after alpha-beta-depleted transplantation in children. Overall study findings and caveats: At the one-year point after transplant, T-cell counts and TCRbeta diversity were found to come mostly from T cells that had been newly produced.

This CDR3 spans 12 amino acids. Trimming took 4 bases from V and 6 from J; bases not matched to a gene: 4. Germline CDR1 and CDR2: SGHRS and YFSETQ. The TCRbeta library incorporated unique molecular identifiers. TCRdb itself ran the PCR reads through MiXCR, one entry per CDR3 protein. The table shows about 980,000 distinct CDR3 sequences, with roughly 29% occurring only once. Sequencing used PBMCs, mostly from graft donor cells, obtained 360 days after TCRalphabeta/CD19-depleted stem cell transplant. The chain combines TRBV5-1 with TRBJ2-7, with TRBD1 matching 7 bases. The clonotype comes from a boy in the first two years of life who had a stem cell transplant for SCID, so the T cells may come from the graft donor. CDR3 region: CASSASGGEQYF. CDR3 DNA sequence: TGCGCCAGCAGCGCGTCAGGGGGCGAGCAGTACTTC.